This passage covers 23 T cell receptor beta chains from one sample sequenced in a study of response to subunit inactivated influenza vaccine (dated by TCRdb to 2017 to 2018). The library was obtained by RT-PCR. The reads were generated on an Illumina HiSeq 2500. TCRdb cleaned the public reads at Q25 with fastp, built clones with MiXCR and kept in-frame beta chains. Entries that share a CDR3 protein sequence are merged under the most common genes and DNA. This sample has about 190,000 distinct CDR3 sequences in its table, and approximately 14% of those were observed once. About a quarter of the sample is held by the ten biggest clonotypes. This sample comprised CD8+ T cells sorted from PBMCs, obtained roughly 5 days after vaccination. These receptors were taken from a man aged 45-65 years who received an inactivated influenza vaccine. Donor details come from another sample of the same person, matched by shared clones.

The chain joins TRBV6-5 to TRBJ2-1, with D perhaps TRBD2 (6 bases). Deletions cut 1 base from V and 7 bases from J, with 14 bases between. The CDR3 has 15 amino acids. The germline V gene encodes CDR1 MNHEY and CDR2 SVGAGI. The CDR3 sequence: CASSYWAGSKNEQFF. CDR3 DNA sequence: TGTGCCAGCAGTTACTGGGCGGGGTCTAAGAATGAGCAGTTCTTC.

This chain links TRBV5-1 with TRBJ2-1; D is unresolved. The CDR3 is 13 residues long. In germline, CDR1 is SGHRS, CDR2 YFSETQ. V was cut by 0 bases and J by 9 bases, with 10 bases left in between. In DNA form, the CDR3 reads TGCGCCAGCAGCTTGGGTCTAGTGCGTGAGCAGTTCTTC. Its protein product is CASSLGLVREQFF.

This clonotype appeared a single time. The V call is TRBV3-1, the J call TRBJ2-2, with D possibly matching TRBD2 (6 bases). Germline V gives CDR1 LGHDT, CDR2 YNNKEL (reference sequence). V dropped 5 bases and J dropped 6 bases, with 28 bases sitting between them. This CDR3 contains 19 residues. The DNA of the CDR3 is TGTGCCAGCAGCGCTTTCTCAATACCCGGGACGACTAGGCCCGGGGAGCTGTTTTTT. Translation gives CASSAFSIPGTTRPGELFF. The variable domain in full, completed from reference TRBV3-1 and TRBJ2-2, reads DTAVSQTPKYLVTQMGNDKSIKCEQNLGHDTMYWYKQDSKKFLKIMFSYNNKELIINETVPNRFSPKSPDKAHLNLHINSLELGDSAVYFCASSAFSIPGTTRPGELFFGEGSRLTVL.

A few counts support this clonotype. The chain recombines TRBV7-9 with TRBJ1-1, with D possibly matching TRBD1 (6 bases). The CDR3 is 13 amino acids. Germline V gene lookup returns CDR1 SEHNR and CDR2 FQNEAQ (reference sequence). V gave up 4 bases and J gave up 3 bases, with 9 bases separating them. CDR3 region: CASSWDKYTEAFF. CDR3 DNA: TGTGCCAGCAGCTGGGACAAATACACTGAAGCTTTCTTT.

Ten or more counts support this clonotype. V and J are TRBV12-3 or TRBV12-4 and TRBJ1-1; D remains unclear. Trimming stripped 6 bases from V and 5 bases from J, with 10 bases between. The CDR3 is 12 amino acids. In nucleotides, the CDR3 is TGTGCCAGCAGCCCGTTGCGGACTGAAGCTTTCTTT. Translation: CASSPLRTEAFF.

This clonotype showed up just a few times. The V call is TRBV12-3 or TRBV12-4, the J call TRBJ2-7; the match to TRBD1 covers 9 bases. V trimming: 4 bases; J trimming: 4 bases; junction bases outside the gene matches: 8. The CDR3 contains 15 residues. CDR3 in DNA: TGTGCCAGCAGTTGGACCCGGGACAGGGATTACGAGCAGTACTTC. Its translation: CASSWTRDRDYEQYF.

This chain joins TRBV27 and TRBJ2-7; tentative D call: TRBD1 (5 bases). Trimming removed 5 bases from V and 6 bases from J, with 11 bases in between. From germline, CDR1 is MNHEY and CDR2 SMNVEV (reference sequence). The CDR3 consists of 12 residues. CDR3 in amino acids: CASSATRGEQYF. CDR3 bases: TGTGCCAGCAGTGCTACAAGGGGCGAGCAGTACTTC.

The rearrangement uses TRBV6-5 and TRBJ1-1; no clear D. The CDR3 has 13 amino acids. With 1 base removed from V and 4 bases from J, the gap between germline ends came to 7 bases. Germline V gives CDR1 MNHEY, CDR2 SVGAGI. CDR3 amino acids: CASSYYPGTEAFF. Written as DNA, the CDR3 is TGTGCCAGCAGTTACTACCCCGGCACTGAAGCTTTCTTT.

The J gene is TRBJ2-1, the V gene TRBV29-1; D is unclear. CDR3 length: 12 amino acids. Germline CDR1 and CDR2: SQVTM and ANQGSEA. The germline V and J ends were trimmed by 0 bases and 5 bases, with 5 bases remaining between them. DNA for the CDR3: TGCAGCGTTGAAGATGGCCACAATGAGCAGTTCTTC. Translating gives CSVEDGHNEQFF.

The chain is built from TRBV4-1 and TRBJ2-4; 8 nucleotides agree with TRBD1. Germline CDR1 reads MGHRA; CDR2 reads YSYEKL. The V segment lost 0 bases and the J segment 4 bases; nucleotides outside the gene matches: 8. CDR3 length equals 17 residues. The CDR3 protein is CASSQDIWDRTKNIQYF. The CDR3, as DNA: TGCGCCAGCAGCCAAGATATCTGGGACAGGACAAAAAACATTCAGTACTTC.

This sequence joins TRBV10-3 and TRBJ1-6; D may be TRBD1 (6 bases). The CDR3 extends over 15 amino acids. V was clipped by 1 base and J by 7 bases, with 11 bases between them. Germline assignment: CDR1 ENHRY and CDR2 SYGVKD. The CDR3 region has the DNA TGTGCCATCAGTGAGTGGTCCCAGGGGAATTCACCCCTCCACTTT. Translation: CAISEWSQGNSPLHF.

This clonotype was counted a few times. The chain joins TRBV28 to TRBJ2-3; TRBD1 is a possible D gene (6 bases). Germline V gives CDR1 MDHEN, CDR2 SYDVKM. This CDR3 comprises 16 residues. V gave up 5 bases and J gave up 3 bases, with 18 bases separating them. The CDR3 coding sequence is TGTGCCAGCAGTGCACAGGGATTCGTGAGGACAGATACGCAGTATTTT. Protein sequence: CASSAQGFVRTDTQYF.

This chain joins TRBV7-8 and TRBJ2-5; TRBD2 agrees at 7 bases. Germline V gene data show CDR1 as SGHVS and CDR2 as FQNEAQ. Unmatched junction bases numbered 18, after V lost 3 bases and J lost 5 bases. The CDR3 has 18 amino acids. The DNA of the CDR3 is TGTGCCAGCAGCTTCACACACCGGGCGCGGGAGAACCGTGAGACCCAGTACTTC. Protein sequence: CASSFTHRARENRETQYF. Variable domain in full (rest from reference TRBV7-8 and TRBJ2-5): GAGVSQSPRYKVAKRGQDVALRCDPISGHVSLFWYQQALGQGPEFLTYFQNEAQLDKSGLPSDRFFAERPEGSVSTLKIQRTQQEDSAVYLCASSFTHRARENRETQYFGPGTRLLVL.

This clonotype was counted at least ten times. The chain combines TRBV12-3 or TRBV12-4 with TRBJ2-1, with D hard to call. This CDR3 is 16 amino acids long. V dropped 6 bases and J dropped 0 bases, with 15 bases sitting between them. The chain's CDR3 is CASSPPATSSYNEQFF. The DNA of the CDR3 is TGTGCCAGCAGCCCCCCGGCTACGAGCTCCTACAATGAGCAGTTCTTC.

This clonotype was counted between two and nine times. The chain has TRBV4-3 and TRBJ2-3; maybe TRBD2 (6 bases). Germline CDR1 reads LGHNA; CDR2 reads YSLEER. The CDR3 sequence is 16 residues long. Deletions cut 6 bases from V and 5 bases from J, with 21 bases between. Written as DNA, the CDR3 is TGCGCCAGCAGACCCTCTTGGAGGGGAAGGATAGATACGCAGTATTTT. Translating it yields CASRPSWRGRIDTQYF.

This sequence joins TRBV5-1 and TRBJ2-7, with a weak D call TRBD1 (6 bases). The germline V gene has CDR1 SGHRS and CDR2 YFSETQ. The CDR3 is 14 amino acids. V lost 1 base, J lost 6 bases, and 14 bases lay in between. The DNA for the CDR3 is TGCGCCAGCAGCTTGACAGGGAGAGCGTTCGAGCAGTACTTC. Amino acids: CASSLTGRAFEQYF.

This clonotype was counted at least ten times. This sequence joins TRBV4-3 and TRBJ2-7; perhaps TRBD2 as D (6 bases). The CDR3 covers 15 residues. Germline CDR1 is LGHNA and CDR2 is YSLEER. The germline V and J ends were trimmed by 0 bases and 3 bases, with 12 bases remaining between them. The CDR3 is CASSQDFRGNYEQYF. DNA of the CDR3: TGCGCCAGCAGCCAAGATTTTCGGGGGAACTACGAGCAGTACTTC.

The gene calls are TRBV12-3 or TRBV12-4 and TRBJ2-3; D remains unclear. This CDR3 contains 11 residues. V was pared by 6 bases and J by 3 bases, with 4 bases between. CDR3 DNA: TGTGCCAGCAGGGGAACAGATACGCAGTATTTT. This gives the protein CASRGTDTQYF.

This clonotype was seen a few times. The rearrangement links TRBV15 to TRBJ2-1; possible D gene TRBD1, 5 bases. CDR1 is LNHNV and CDR2 is YYDKDF in the germline V gene (reference sequence). Trimming pared 5 bases from V and 7 bases from J, leaving 15 bases between. The CDR3 runs 14 residues. CDR3 nucleotides: TGTGCCACCAGCCTGGGTGCTAGGGGTAATGAGCAGTTCTTC. Translated, it gives CATSLGARGNEQFF.

This clonotype was detected a few times. The rearrangement links TRBV7-9 to TRBJ2-4; possibly TRBD2 for D (6 bases). Trimming pared 5 bases from V and 4 bases from J, leaving 9 bases between. This CDR3 spans 13 amino acids. CDR1 and CDR2 from the germline V gene are SEHNR and FQNEAQ (reference sequence). The CDR3 bases are TGTGCCAGCAGCCCGGGAGTGAAAAACATTCAGTACTTC. The encoded protein is CASSPGVKNIQYF. Combining the CDR3 with reference TRBV7-9 and TRBJ2-4 gives the whole variable domain DTGVSQNPRHKITKRGQNVTFRCDPISEHNRLYWYRQTLGQGPEFLTYFQNEAQLEKSRLLSDRFSAERPKGSFSTLEIQRTEQGDSAMYLCASSPGVKNIQYFGAGTRLSVL.

The chain joins TRBV5-6 to TRBJ1-5; the D gene is possibly TRBD1 (5 bases). This CDR3 has 16 amino acids. From germline, CDR1 is SGHDT and CDR2 YYEEEE. V was shortened by 4 bases and J by 3 bases, with 17 bases between the two germline ends. In DNA, the CDR3 is TGTGCCAGCAGCAAATGGGGCGCAGGGTTCAATCAGCCCCAGCATTTT. Amino acids: CASSKWGAGFNQPQHF.

The chain uses TRBV14 and TRBJ2-3, with TRBD2 matching 7 bases. CDR3 length: 19 amino acids. The germline V gene encodes CDR1 SGHDN and CDR2 FVKESK. After removal of 0 bases from V and 0 bases from J, the junction contained 12 bases not matched to a gene. CDR3 nucleotides: TGTGCCAGCAGCCAAGATGGAGCGGGATTGGCGTATAGCACAGATACGCAGTATTTT. It is translated as CASSQDGAGLAYSTDTQYF.

The rearrangement uses TRBV6-2 or TRBV6-3 and TRBJ2-1, with 10 bases fitting TRBD1. Germline V gene data show CDR1 as MNHEY and CDR2 as SVGEGT. Unmatched junction bases numbered 8, after V lost 2 bases and J lost 7 bases. The CDR3 totals 16 residues. DNA of the CDR3: TGTGCCAGCAGTTACCGGGACAGGGGTTTTCAAAATGAGCAGTTCTTC. Its translation is CASSYRDRGFQNEQFF.